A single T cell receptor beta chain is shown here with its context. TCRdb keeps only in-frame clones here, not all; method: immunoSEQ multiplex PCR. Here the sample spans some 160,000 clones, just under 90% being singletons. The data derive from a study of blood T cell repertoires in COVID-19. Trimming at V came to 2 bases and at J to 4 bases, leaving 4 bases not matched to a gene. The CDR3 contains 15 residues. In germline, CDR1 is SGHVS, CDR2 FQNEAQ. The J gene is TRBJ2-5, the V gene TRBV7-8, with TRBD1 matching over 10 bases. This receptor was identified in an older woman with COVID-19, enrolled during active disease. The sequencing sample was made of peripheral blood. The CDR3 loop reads CASSLRDRGGETQYF. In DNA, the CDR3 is TGTGCCAGCAGCTTACGGGACAGGGGTGGAGAGACCCAGTACTTC.